This record looks at one TCR beta chain sequence and its context. The table came from immunoSEQ multiplex PCR; TCRdb's copy has only in-frame clones and leaves some out. The data hold some 240,000 clones, with roughly 85% observed a single time. CDR1 is SGHVS and CDR2 is FQNEAQ in the germline V gene. V dropped 3 bases and J dropped 1; count of bases not matched to a gene: 9. CDR3 length: 17 amino acids. This record belongs to a study of blood T cell repertoires in COVID-19. This rearrangement joins TRBV7-8 to TRBJ1-1; 9 nucleotides align to TRBD1. The sample taken for sequencing was peripheral blood. This receptor was identified in an older woman with COVID-19, enrolled during active disease. Here the CDR3 DNA reads TGTGCCAGCAGCTTGCTTCTTGCGGGACAGGGGAACACTGAAGCTTTCTTT. This encodes CASSLLLAGQGNTEAFF.